The entry below gives a single TCR beta chain sequence along with its context. Antigen: not known. The data originate from a study of cytomegalovirus exposure and HLA in healthy donors. Study in general: The Caucasian-associated ancestry cluster contained 75% to 85% of the 398 genotyped donors.

Findings of the study overall: HLA alleles showed associations with around 15,000 TCR beta sequences in a later analysis, at a 0.05 false discovery rate. The presence/absence work took it that sequencing depth was about the same across donors.

The germline CDR1 and CDR2 sequences are KGHSH and LQKENI. The CDR3 covers 14 residues. V dropped 2 bases and J dropped 1 base, with 8 bases sitting between them. 13 Jbeta primers and 60 Vbeta primers were used for the PCR. Measured with immunoSEQ multiplex PCR; TCRdb has only the in-frame clones, and not every one. The data show over 150,000 clones, with roughly 87% seen just once and 1.6% held by the top ten. At collection, donors were nominally healthy, but unrecorded immune exposures were probable. V usage is TRBV18 and J usage is TRBJ2-5; TRBD1 might be the D (5 bases). Sequencing used PBMCs. The TCR was taken from a middle-aged man in good health and CMV-seronegative. This chain's CDR3 is CASSPLDTQETQYF. The CDR3 region has the DNA TGTGCCAGCTCACCATTGGACACCCAAGAGACCCAGTACTTC.